The subject of this entry is one T cell receptor (beta chain). Its antigen is unidentified. The TCR beta cDNA came from 5'RACE template switching with UMIs. TCRdb reanalyzed the 5' RACE reads, giving one entry per CDR3 protein sequence and no DNA. The sample features over 350,000 distinct CDR3 sequences, with roughly a tenth in its top ten. From germline, CDR1 is SQVTM and CDR2 ANQGSEA. This CDR3 is 15 amino acids long. The data were taken from a study of T cells expressing NK-cell markers. On the study more broadly: Obtained from sorted CD3+CD56+NKG2C+, CD3+CD56+NKG2C- and CD3+CD56-NKG2C+ T cells were the TCR beta repertoires. With respect to HCMV, seven of the eight sequenced donors were seropositive, and one was seronegative. Study observations and caveats: Whether expanded NKG2C+ T cell clones were HCMV-specific remained unclear.

Sequenced material: blood T cells: a sorted CD56 or NKG2C T cell subset, CD4+ or CD8+ T cells, or bulk PBMC T cells (not recorded which). The chain employs TRBV29-1 and TRBJ2-3. The origin of this receptor is a woman in her fifties or sixties in good health. The CDR3 here is CSVEDLNGSTDTQYF.